The sequence of this TCR beta chain was determined in a study of coeliac disease. Study observations and caveats: Largely private TRB repertoires meant most sequences were sample-unique. Intraepithelial and lamina propria fractions were not highly pure, so cross-contamination was possible. The authors judged this method unsuitable for unbiased gliadin-specific T cell detection.

On this clone itself: Its specificity is unknown.

The table came from immunoSEQ multiplex PCR; TCRdb's copy has only in-frame clones and leaves some out. Of fewer than 9,500 clones listed, roughly 67% are singletons. The CDR3 covers 18 residues. The junction had 13 bases not matched to a gene; V was cut back by 6 bases and J by 2 bases. The germline gives CDR1 LNHDA, CDR2 SQIVND (reference sequence). Sequencing was done on a sample of lamina propria lymphocytes from the gut. This chain links TRBV19 with TRBJ2-7; TRBD2 aligns across 13 bases. This clonotype originated in an older woman with celiac disease. CDR3 sequence: CASSNRLAGGLRPYEQYF. CDR3 nucleotides: TGTGCCAGTAGCAACCGACTAGCGGGAGGCCTCCGCCCCTACGAGCAGTACTTC.